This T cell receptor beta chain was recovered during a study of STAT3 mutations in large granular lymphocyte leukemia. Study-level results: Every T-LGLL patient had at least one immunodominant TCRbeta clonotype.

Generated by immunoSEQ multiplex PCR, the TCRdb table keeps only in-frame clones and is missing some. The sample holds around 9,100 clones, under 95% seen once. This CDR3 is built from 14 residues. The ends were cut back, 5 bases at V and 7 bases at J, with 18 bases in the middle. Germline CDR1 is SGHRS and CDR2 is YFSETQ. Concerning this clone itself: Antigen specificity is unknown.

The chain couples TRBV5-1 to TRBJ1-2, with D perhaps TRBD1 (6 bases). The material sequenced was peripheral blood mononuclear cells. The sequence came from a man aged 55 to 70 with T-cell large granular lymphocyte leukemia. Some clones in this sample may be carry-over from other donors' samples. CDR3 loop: CASRVQGQTGGYTF. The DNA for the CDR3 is TGCGCCAGCAGGGTCCAAGGACAGACAGGTGGCTACACCTTC.